One sample yielded the 15 T cell receptor beta chains listed below, sequenced in a study of Graves' ophthalmopathy and Graves' hyperthyroidism. Amplification of TCR beta CDR3 regions used RNA transcripts. The first-round RT-PCR employed HTBI primers together with the Qiagen OneStep RT-PCR kit. A multiplex PCR was then performed as the second round. One entry per CDR3 protein results from TCRdb running MiXCR on the multiplex PCR reads. Of tens of thousands of distinct CDR3 sequences detected, more than 40% appear once; the ten largest clones hold roughly 4.3%. The sample taken for sequencing was peripheral blood. The receptors derive from an adult woman with Graves' ophthalmopathy.

This clonotype is deemed medium-sized. The CDR3: CAINERGSYEQYF. The CDR3 DNA is TGTGCCATCAACGAGCGGGGCTCCTACGAGCAGTACTTC. V and J are TRBV10-3 and TRBJ2-7, with 7 bases identical to TRBD2. V gave up 7 bases and J gave up 0 bases; unmatched junction bases: 3. The CDR3 has 13 residues. CDR1 is ENHRY and CDR2 is SYGVKD in the germline V gene.

On this clonotype itself: An end of the junction does not agree with germline; a read error may underlie this. The chain uses TRBV6-4 and TRBJ2-3; 7 bases agree with TRBD2. This CDR3 region has 15 residues. Germline V lookup: CDR1 MRHNA, CDR2 SNTAGT. This CDR3 reads CASSETSRRADTQYF. CDR3 in DNA: TGTGCCAGCAGTGAGACTAGCAGGAGGGCAGATACGCAGTATTTC.

The chain joins TRBV5-4 to TRBJ2-3, with 9 bases identical to TRBD1. V dropped 4 bases and J dropped 4; count of bases not matched to a gene: 7. Germline V gene lookup returns CDR1 SGHNT and CDR2 YYREEE (reference sequence). The CDR3 has 15 amino acids. The CDR3: CASSAEGDRADTQYF. The CDR3 DNA reads TGTGCCAGCAGCGCTGAAGGGGACAGGGCAGATACGCAGTATTTT.

V usage is TRBV20-1 and J usage is TRBJ2-3; 9 bases agree with TRBD1. After removal of 7 bases from V and 4 bases from J, the junction contained 9 bases not matched to a gene. The CDR3 runs to 14 residues. The germline V gene has CDR1 DFQATT and CDR2 SNEGSKA (reference sequence). The CDR3 reads CSVPTGGTADTQYF. The CDR3 DNA sequence: TGCAGTGTTCCGACAGGGGGAACCGCAGATACGCAGTATTTT.

This clonotype has ten or more counts. V is TRBV5-1 and J is TRBJ2-1; TRBD2 aligns across 7 bases. Germline V CDR1 and CDR2: SGHRS, YFSETQ. CDR3 length: 17 amino acids. J lost 4 bases, V lost 7 bases, and 17 bases had no gene match. This chain's CDR3 is CASASVSRGSQYNEQFF. The CDR3, as DNA: TGCGCCAGCGCTTCTGTATCCCGCGGGAGTCAGTACAATGAGCAGTTCTTC.

This clonotype is judged medium-sized. The J gene is TRBJ1-2, the V gene TRBV20-1; D is ambiguous. The CDR3 length is 11 residues. Trimming stripped 7 bases from V and 4 bases from J, with 10 bases between. CDR1 is DFQATT and CDR2 is SNEGSKA in the germline V gene (reference sequence). Here the CDR3 reads CSGWGGYGYTF. CDR3 DNA sequence: TGCAGTGGATGGGGAGGCTATGGCTACACCTTC.

The V call is TRBV20-1, the J call TRBJ1-5; D gene uncertain. The CDR3 is made up of 14 amino acids. The V end was cut by 0 bases, the J end by 7 bases, with 13 bases between. Looked up from germline, CDR1 is DFQATT and CDR2 is SNEGSKA (reference sequence). The CDR3 DNA reads as TGCAGTGCTAGAGATTCGGAAAGGTTCCAGCCCCAGCATTTT. Translated: CSARDSERFQPQHF.

This clonotype has ten or more counts. A much larger clone lies a single base off, so this may be a read error. The rearrangement links TRBV6-4 to TRBJ2-7, with a weak D call TRBD2 (7 bases). CDR3 length equals 15 residues. V lost 3 bases, J lost 2 bases, and 14 bases lay in between. Germline V gene sequence: CDR1 MRHNA, CDR2 SNTAGT. The CDR3 spells CASSEEAGAAYEQYF. In nucleotides, the CDR3 is TGTGCCAGCAGTGAGGAGGCGGGGGCAGCCTACGAGCAGTACTTC.

This clonotype was observed many times. This chain's CDR3 is CAWTKWDSHEQYF. The CDR3 bases are TGTGCCTGGACAAAATGGGACAGCCACGAGCAGTACTTC. The chain couples TRBV30 to TRBJ2-7; 7 nucleotides match TRBD1. There are 13 residues in the CDR3. V was pared by 4 bases and J by 5 bases, with 8 bases of the junction left unmatched. Germline lookup yields CDR1 GTSNPN and CDR2 SVGIG (reference sequence).

This clonotype was seen more than once but under ten times. A much larger clone differs by one base, so this may be a read error. This chain uses TRBV6-6 with TRBJ1-1; D is undetermined. Germline CDR1 reads MNHNY; CDR2 reads SVGAGI (reference sequence). V was pared by 4 bases and J by 7 bases, with 19 bases between. CDR3 length equals 15 residues. This CDR3 reads CASSSQLLKGFEAFF. The CDR3 coding sequence is TGTGCCAGCAGTTCCCAACTTTTGAAAGGATTTGAAGCTTTCTTT.

Remarks on this clonotype: Its ends do not fully match the called genes, so a read error is possible. The genes are TRBV7-7 and TRBJ2-5, with 8 bases that match TRBD1. The CDR3 is 15 amino acids. Germline V gene lookup returns CDR1 SSHAT and CDR2 FNYEAQ (reference sequence). CDR3 in amino acids: CASSPGRTGRETQYF. CDR3 coding DNA: TGTGCTAGCAGCCCAGGGAGGACAGGGAGAGAGACCCAGTACTTC.

This clonotype has a count of ten or more. Written as DNA, the CDR3 is TGCAGTGCTAGAGGGGGGACAGTGGAGACCCAGTACTTC. Protein: CSARGGTVETQYF. V is TRBV20-1 and J is TRBJ2-5, with TRBD1 identical over 7 bases. CDR1 DFQATT and CDR2 SNEGSKA come from the germline V gene (reference sequence). V trimming: 1 base; J trimming: 5 bases; junction bases outside the gene matches: 4. The CDR3 has 13 residues.

V is TRBV7-3 and J is TRBJ1-2; D possibly corresponds to TRBD1 (5 bases). The CDR3 has 11 amino acids. Trimming stripped 5 bases from V and 8 bases from J, with 9 bases between. CDR1 is SGHTA and CDR2 is FQGTGA in the germline V gene. CDR3 DNA: TGTGCCAGCAGCCCCAGGGAGGGCTACACCTTC. It yields the protein CASSPREGYTF.

The chain joins TRBV25-1 to TRBJ2-1; 9 bases match TRBD2. The CDR3 consists of 16 residues. Germline V CDR1 and CDR2: MGHDK, SYGVNS. The V segment lost 1 base and the J segment 4 bases; nucleotides outside the gene matches: 5. The CDR3 sequence: CASSESWGLAYNEQFF. CDR3 sequence (DNA): TGTGCCAGCAGTGAATCTTGGGGACTAGCTTACAATGAGCAGTTCTTC.

This clonotype was seen many times. The V gene is TRBV19, the J gene TRBJ2-1, with D possibly matching TRBD1 (5 bases). The V gene lost 9 bases and the J gene lost 8 bases, with 17 bases spanning the gap. From germline, CDR1 is LNHDA and CDR2 SQIVND (reference sequence). The CDR3 length is 13 residues. The DNA for the CDR3 is TGTGCCAGCAGAACACTTTTAGGGGATGAGCAGTTCTTC. Translation: CASRTLLGDEQFF.